This T cell receptor (beta chain) was captured by sequencing in a study of CD8 T cells in Susac syndrome. V lost 3 bases and J lost 1; bases outside the gene matches: 8. CDR1 SGHTA and CDR2 FQGNSA come from the germline V gene. The CDR3 has 17 amino acids. From blood CD8+ and CD4+ T cells, the TCR beta chain was sequenced. Random hexamers primed reverse transcription of about 0.45 to 1 ug RNA. TCRdb redid the calling of the immunoSEQ multiplex PCR reads with MiXCR, one entry per CDR3 protein. In the table there are roughly 67,000 distinct CDR3 sequences, approximately 94% of which are singletons. The rearrangement uses TRBV7-2 and TRBJ2-5; TRBD1 agrees at 10 bases. The origin of this receptor is a human donor with multiple sclerosis. The sequencing input was CD8+ T cells from PBMCs. DNA for the CDR3: TGTGCCAGCAGCTTGCGGACCGGGACAGGGGCCCAAGAGACCCAGTACTTC. Its translation: CASSLRTGTGAQETQYF. The full variable domain, completed using reference TRBV7-2 and TRBJ2-5, is GAGVSQSPSNKVTEKGKDVELRCDPISGHTALYWYRQSLGQGLEFLIYFQGNSAPDKSGLPSDRFSAERTGGSVSTLTIQRTQQEDSAVYLCASSLRTGTGAQETQYFGPGTRLLVL.